A selection of T cell receptor beta chains follows, all from one sample in a study of T cells after posttransplantation cyclophosphamide. Repertoires were generated with immunoSEQ multiplex PCR, while TCRdb's copy carries only in-frame clones and drops some. Reported are roughly 32,000 clones, none seen only once; the ten largest carry approximately 4.3%. Sequencing input: PBMCs. All receptors derive from a woman in her twenties or thirties in good health and a related stem cell transplant donor. CDR3s include the opening cysteine and the closing phenylalanine or tryptophan. The order of the fields is clone size, V gene, D gene, J gene, CDR3 DNA, CDR3 protein. A D gene is named only where the DNA matches it firmly. Size is omitted from some rows. Given values are once, few, many or a class for expanded clones.

>NA|TRBV30|NA|TRBJ2-3
TGTGCCTGGAGTGTATCAGACAGCCAAAACACAGATACGCAGTATTTT
CAWSVSDSQNTDTQYF
>few|TRBV27|NA|TRBJ1-6
TGTGCCAGCAGTTTATCGTGGGGGGAGTCCTATAATTCACCCCTCCACTTT
CASSLSWGESYNSPLHF
>many|TRBV24-1|TRBD2|TRBJ2-1
TGTGCCACCAGTGGTGTTGGGGGGGGTCGCTTGAATGAGCAGTTCTTC
CATSGVGGGRLNEQFF
>NA|TRBV9|NA|TRBJ2-2
TGTGCCAGCAGCGTAGCTGTTGCAACTGGGGAGCTGTTTTTT
CASSVAVATGELFF
>many|TRBV5-1|NA|TRBJ2-2
TGCGCCAGCAGCGAACAGGAGCCAAACACCGGGGAGCTGTTTTTT
CASSEQEPNTGELFF
>many|TRBV10-1|NA|TRBJ1-1
TGCGCCAGCAGTGGGCAGGGAAGCACTGAAGCTTTCTTT
CASSGQGSTEAFF
>few|TRBV27|NA|TRBJ1-1
TGTGCCAGCAGTTTCTCAGGGGTGGGAAATGAAGCTTTCTTT
CASSFSGVGNEAFF
>many|TRBV4-3|NA|TRBJ1-1
TGCGCCAGCAGCCAAGGACTAACAACTAGGAACACTGAAGCTTTCTTT
CASSQGLTTRNTEAFF
>many|TRBV27|TRBD1|TRBJ1-2
TGTGCCAGCAGTTTCCGACAGGGGAGAGGCTACACCTTC
CASSFRQGRGYTF
>few|TRBV2|NA|TRBJ2-5
TGTGCCAGCAGTCTAGAGTGGGAGACCCAGTACTTC
CASSLEWETQYF
>few|TRBV7-8|NA|TRBJ2-7
TGTGCCAGCAGCAGGGTGGGGGGGCAGTACTTC
CASSRVGGQYF
>NA|TRBV9|TRBD1|TRBJ1-2
TGTGCCAGCAGCGTAGCCCTATTGATTCCGGACAGGGCCCCACTCTATGGCTACACCTTC
CASSVALLIPDRAPLYGYTF
>few|TRBV12-3/TRBV12-4|NA|TRBJ2-3
TGTGCCAGCAGTCTATTTACGGATACGCAGTATTTT
CASSLFTDTQYF
>few|TRBV29-1|TRBD2|TRBJ2-1
TGCAGCGTTGTGGGGCTAGCGGCTTATAATGAGCAGTTCTTC
CSVVGLAAYNEQFF
>many|TRBV7-6|TRBD1|TRBJ2-7
TGTGCCAGCAGCCCGGGACAGGGGGCGTCCGAGCAGTACTTC
CASSPGQGASEQYF
>many|TRBV5-4|NA|TRBJ1-1
TGTGCCAGCAGCGCGGACAGGAACACTGAAGCTTTCTTT
CASSADRNTEAFF
>many|TRBV11-3|TRBD1|TRBJ2-2
TGTGCCAGCAGCGACACAGGGGTGGACACCGGGGAGCTGTTTTTT
CASSDTGVDTGELFF
>many|TRBV7-9|TRBD1|TRBJ1-2
TGTGCCAGCAGGGGGACAGTCGAGGGCTACACCTTC
CASRGTVEGYTF
>many|TRBV11-2|TRBD1|TRBJ1-1
TGTGCCAGCAGCGCAGGGGGCCGGACTGAAGCTTTCTTT
CASSAGGRTEAFF
>NA|TRBV7-3|NA|TRBJ2-6
TGTGCCAGCAGCCTGAGGCTTCCAGGGGCCAACGTCCTGACTTTC
CASSLRLPGANVLTF
>many|TRBV7-9|NA|TRBJ2-7
TGTGCCAGCAGCTTTCCCGGGGTCTACGAGCAGTACTTC
CASSFPGVYEQYF
>few|TRBV12-3/TRBV12-4|NA|TRBJ2-5
TGTGCCAGCAGTTTTCGGGGACAAGAGACCCAGTACTTC
CASSFRGQETQYF
>many|TRBV6-6|TRBD1|TRBJ1-4
TGTGCCAGTCAGGGGGTTGAAAAACTGTTTTTT
CASQGVEKLFF
>NA|TRBV9|TRBD2|TRBJ2-5
TGTGCCAGCAGCCCAGCAGCGGGGTACCAAGAGACCCAGTACTTC
CASSPAAGYQETQYF
>many|TRBV19|NA|TRBJ2-7
TGTGCCAGTAGTAAGGCCCCGGGTGGCGAGCAGTACTTC
CASSKAPGGEQYF
>NA|TRBV9|TRBD2|TRBJ2-7
TGTGCCAGCAGCGTTGGACTAGCAGCTACCTACGAGCAGTACTTC
CASSVGLAATYEQYF
>many|TRBV6-1|NA|TRBJ2-6
TGTGCCAGCAGTTCAGGCTCCTCTGGGGCCAACGTCCTGACTTTC
CASSSGSSGANVLTF
>NA|TRBV7-8|NA|TRBJ2-5
TGTGCCAGCAGCTTAGTACCGTGGGGCGCGCCCCAAGAGACCCAGTACTTC
CASSLVPWGAPQETQYF
>many|TRBV5-4|NA|TRBJ1-2
TGTGCCAGCAGCTTGATCTGGGGCGACAGTCAAGAGGGCTACACCTTC
CASSLIWGDSQEGYTF
>NA|TRBV5-1|TRBD2|TRBJ2-5
TGCGCCAGCAGCTTGTTTGGGGAGGGGGAGACCCAGTACTTC
CASSLFGEGETQYF
>many|TRBV6-2/TRBV6-3|TRBD1|TRBJ2-7
TGTGCCAGCAGGTACACGCTAAATAGACAGGGTGGCGAGCAGTACTTC
CASRYTLNRQGGEQYF
>many|TRBV6-6|NA|TRBJ1-1
TGTGCCAGCAGTTACTCTCTGGGAGGGGGGAACACTGAAGCTTTCTTT
CASSYSLGGGNTEAFF
>few|TRBV11-2|NA|TRBJ1-6
TGTGCCAGCAGCTTAGCCCGCACATCTCCCCTCCACTTT
CASSLARTSPLHF
>many|TRBV5-8|NA|TRBJ1-6
TGTGCCAGCAGCCTACGCTCTGGTTCACCCCTCCACTTT
CASSLRSGSPLHF
>many|TRBV7-2|TRBD1|TRBJ2-1
TGTGCCAGCTACTCAGGGACAGACAATGAGCAGTTCTTC
CASYSGTDNEQFF
>NA|TRBV28|NA|TRBJ1-2
TGTGCCAGTTCACAGGGCACCTATGGCTACACCTTC
CASSQGTYGYTF
>many|TRBV5-4|NA|TRBJ2-3
TGTGCCAGCAGCTTGGCCGGCAGGGGGGCTTTTTATACGCAGTATTTT
CASSLAGRGAFYTQYF